These 22 T cell receptor beta chains share one sample of origin, sequenced in a study of T cell repertoires in cytomegalovirus infection. TCRdb recomputed calls from the reads with MiXCR, one row per CDR3 protein. The table shows some 940,000 distinct CDR3 sequences, with roughly 30% occurring only once. Their cognate antigens are unknown. The sample here was cultured CD8+ T cells from PBMCs, taken from culture after CMV antigen stimulation. The receptors originated from a human donor in good health (CMV status not recorded). Some clones in this sample may be carry-over from other donors' samples.

This chain connects TRBV10-3 to TRBJ2-7, with 13 bases that match TRBD2. The V segment lost 6 bases and the J segment 4 bases; nucleotides outside the gene matches: 6. Germline CDR1 reads ENHRY; CDR2 reads SYGVKD. The length of the CDR3 is 15 residues. CDR3 coding DNA: TGTGCCATCAGCGGAGGACTAGCGGGGGATTACGAGCAGTACGTC. Translated: CAISGGLAGDYEQYV.

This clonotype showed up just a few times. The chain joins TRBV20-1 to TRBJ1-2, with D maybe TRBD1 (5 bases). Germline assignment: CDR1 DFQATT and CDR2 SNEGSKA (reference sequence). The CDR3 consists of 17 residues. The V end was cut by 3 bases, the J end by 6 bases, with 26 bases between. The CDR3 loop is CSASVLGGGSTGDGYTF. DNA for the CDR3: TGCAGTGCTAGCGTACTTGGGGGGGGGTCCACTGGCGATGGCTACACCTTC.

The genes are TRBV7-3 and TRBJ2-1, with TRBD2 identical over 11 bases. CDR3 size: 13 residues. Germline CDR1 SGHTA, CDR2 FQGTGA. V shed 6 bases and J 14 bases; nucleotides not matched to a gene: 9. CDR3 sequence reads: CASSSTSGVGKFF. For the CDR3, the DNA is TGTGCCAGCAGTTCGACTAGCGGGGTTGGTAAGTTCTTC. Supplemented by reference TRBV7-3 and TRBJ2-1, the full variable domain reads GAGVSQTPSNKVTEKGKYVELRCDPISGHTALYWYRQSLGQGPEFLIYFQGTGAADDSGLPNDRFFAVRPEGSVSTLKIQRTERGDSAVYLCASSSTSGVGKFFGPGTRLTVL.

The CDR3 DNA sequence: TGTGCCAGCAGCGTCCCCTCTAGCGGGGCCTCCTACGAGCAGTACTTC. It is translated as CASSVPSSGASYEQYF. V usage is TRBV7-8 and J usage is TRBJ2-7; 9 bases match TRBD2. CDR1 and CDR2 from the germline V gene are SGHVS and FQNEAQ. CDR3 length: 16 amino acids. V shed 5 bases, J shed 0 bases, and the junction held 8 bases outside the gene matches.

DNA of the CDR3: TGTGCCAGCACCCGACAAACCTATGGCTACACCTTC. It specifies CASTRQTYGYTF. The chain joins TRBV6-1 to TRBJ1-2; D is unresolved. This CDR3 spans 12 amino acids. Trimming left V 7 bases short and J 4 bases short, with 10 bases between. Germline V gene lookup returns CDR1 MNHNS and CDR2 SASEGT.

This chain connects TRBV28 to TRBJ1-5; TRBD1 might be the D (5 bases). CDR3 length: 14 amino acids. Between the trimmed V and J ends, which lost 6 bases and 7 bases, there was a span of 16 bases. The germline V gene has CDR1 MDHEN and CDR2 SYDVKM. The CDR3 loop reads CASRYDSLGQPQHF. The DNA for the CDR3 is TGTGCCAGCAGATACGACAGCTTGGGGCAGCCCCAGCATTTT.

The J gene is TRBJ2-7, the V gene TRBV11-2; TRBD1 matches 12 bases. V trimming: 6 bases; J trimming: 0 bases; junction bases outside the gene matches: 3. This CDR3 has 15 residues. Germline CDR1 SGHAT, CDR2 FQNNGV. The CDR3 sequence is CASREGQGASYEQYV. The CDR3 DNA is TGTGCCAGCAGGGAGGGACAGGGGGCCTCCTACGAGCAGTACGTC.

This clonotype was counted only a few times. This sequence joins TRBV6-5 and TRBJ1-2; perhaps TRBD1 as D (5 bases). Trimming stripped 6 bases from V and 4 bases from J, with 15 bases between. The CDR3 length is 14 residues. CDR1 MNHEY and CDR2 SVGAGI come from the germline V gene. The DNA for the CDR3 is TGTGCCAGCAGCCCGGGGGTGGGGAGCTATGGCTACACCTTC. Amino acids: CASSPGVGSYGYTF.

The CDR3 region has the DNA TGTGCCACCCACCGGTGGGGCCAGTCGTTCTTC. Translation gives CATHRWGQSFF. The chain uses TRBV19 and TRBJ2-1; TRBD1 is a possible D gene (5 bases). The germline gives CDR1 LNHDA, CDR2 SQIVND (reference sequence). The CDR3 loop spans 11 amino acids. V was shortened by 10 bases and J by 15 bases, with 19 bases between the two germline ends.

This clonotype was detected ten times or more. The chain uses TRBV7-2 and TRBJ1-5; weak D call: TRBD1 (6 bases). Per germline, CDR1 SGHTA and CDR2 FQGNSA. Trimming cost V 9 bases and J 3 bases, with 18 bases left between them. The length of the CDR3 is 15 residues. CDR3 nucleotides: TGTGCCAGATACCGGGACACGGCTAACAATCAGCCCCAGCATTTT. Translated: CARYRDTANNQPQHF.

This clonotype was detected only a few times. The rearrangement uses TRBV11-3 and TRBJ1-3, with unresolved D. This CDR3 region has 15 residues. V was trimmed by 5 bases and J by 0 bases, leaving 11 bases between them. From germline, CDR1 is SGHNT and CDR2 YENEEA. The CDR3 DNA is TGTGCCAGCAGCACCGACGGAACCTCTGGAAACACCATATATTTT. Translating gives CASSTDGTSGNTIYF.

The chain is built from TRBV18 and TRBJ2-5; D unresolved. Trimming took off 4 bases at V and 4 bases at J, with 10 bases between the two ends. The germline CDR1 and CDR2 sequences are KGHSH and LQKENI. The CDR3 has 13 amino acids. The CDR3 DNA reads as TGTGCCAGCTCACGTCTCCTCGGAGAGACCCAGTACTTC. It yields the protein CASSRLLGETQYF.

The rearrangement joins TRBV19 to TRBJ1-5, with 8 positions matching TRBD1. V dropped 6 bases and J dropped 3; count of bases not matched to a gene: 10. This CDR3 has 16 amino acids. Germline CDR1 LNHDA, CDR2 SQIVND (reference sequence). The CDR3 nucleotides read TGTGCCAGTAGCGTAGGACAGGGCCCCTTCAATCAGCCCCAGCATTTT. Translated: CASSVGQGPFNQPQHF.

Many counts were recorded for this clonotype. V and J are TRBV7-6 and TRBJ2-7; TRBD1 is a possible D gene (5 bases). V was pared by 3 bases and J by 2 bases, with 11 bases between. The CDR3 is made up of 14 amino acids. Germline CDR1 reads SGHVS; CDR2 reads FNYEAQ. In DNA form, the CDR3 reads TGTGCCAGCAGCTTTCAGGGTGGGGCCTACGAGCAGTACTTC. Protein product: CASSFQGGAYEQYF.

There are a few counts of this clonotype. The chain combines TRBV7-9 with TRBJ1-1; tentative D call: TRBD1 (5 bases). This CDR3 spans 11 amino acids. Trimming removed 6 bases at V and 7 bases at J, with 9 bases between. CDR1 is SEHNR, CDR2 FQNEAQ, per germline (reference sequence). The DNA for the CDR3 is TGTGCCAGCAGGGGGGGGGGTGAAGCTTTCTTT. Protein product: CASRGGGEAFF.

This clonotype was seen more than once but under ten times. The chain is built from TRBV27 and TRBJ2-1, with a weak D call TRBD1 (6 bases). CDR1 and CDR2 (germline): MNHEY, SMNVEV (reference sequence). This CDR3 is built from 12 residues. V lost 4 bases and J 9 bases, leaving 10 bases between the germline ends. In DNA form, the CDR3 reads TGTGCCAGCAGTTCAGGGGTTATTGAGCAGTTCTTC. Protein product: CASSSGVIEQFF.

The chain couples TRBV27 to TRBJ1-1, with D possibly being TRBD1 (6 bases). Germline CDR1 reads MNHEY; CDR2 reads SMNVEV (reference sequence). V dropped 4 bases and J dropped 3 bases, with 12 bases sitting between them. The CDR3 has 14 residues. CDR3 bases: TGTGCCAGCAGTTCCGGGACAATGGACACTGAAGCTTTCTTT. This codes for CASSSGTMDTEAFF.

This clonotype was picked up many times. The chain combines TRBV7-9 with TRBJ1-2; possibly TRBD1 for D (6 bases). The CDR3 has 17 residues. CDR1 and CDR2 from the germline V gene are SEHNR and FQNEAQ (reference sequence). With 1 base removed from V and 8 bases from J, the gap between germline ends came to 23 bases. CDR3 DNA sequence: TGTGCCAGCAGCTTAGGTCCTCCGGAACAGGGTTTAAAGGGCTACACCTTC. This sequence encodes CASSLGPPEQGLKGYTF.

In regard to this clonotype: At one end, the junction sequence differs from germline, possibly due to a read error. This chain connects TRBV15 to TRBJ2-4; maybe TRBD1 (5 bases). The CDR3 runs 11 residues. CDR1 is LNHNV, CDR2 YYDKDF, per germline (reference sequence). The CDR3 region is CATSRDRVTDF. In DNA, the CDR3 is TGTGCCACCAGCAGAGACAGGGTGACTGACTTC.

J is TRBJ2-1 and V is TRBV7-9; 8 nucleotides agree with TRBD1. The CDR3 length is 14 residues. After removal of 4 bases from V and 5 bases from J, the junction contained 4 bases not matched to a gene. The V gene's germline CDR1 is SEHNR and CDR2 FQNEAQ (reference sequence). CDR3 loop: CASSSMDRDNEQFF. CDR3 DNA: TGTGCCAGCAGCTCCATGGACAGGGACAATGAGCAGTTCTTC.

The chain recombines TRBV6-5 with TRBJ2-2; TRBD1 aligns across 8 bases. CDR3 length: 16 residues. The V and J ends lost 6 bases and 5 bases, in that order; junction bases with no gene match: 11. From germline, CDR1 is MNHEY and CDR2 SVGAGI. CDR3 sequence (DNA): TGTGCCAGCAGCCCATACCGGACAGGGAGGACCGGGGAGCTGTTTTTT. Residues: CASSPYRTGRTGELFF.

This clonotype has only a few counts. V is TRBV12-3 or TRBV12-4 and J is TRBJ1-2; possible D gene TRBD1, 6 bases. Trimming removed 4 bases at V and 6 bases at J, with 12 bases between. The CDR3 loop spans 13 amino acids. CDR3 region: CASSSNRDDGYTF. The CDR3 DNA follows: TGTGCCAGCAGTTCGAACAGGGATGATGGCTACACCTTC.